A single sample is the source of the 9 T cell receptor beta chains below, sequenced in a study of T cells after posttransplantation cyclophosphamide. Sequencing was performed with immunoSEQ multiplex PCR; in TCRdb, only in-frame clones are kept and a portion is missing. The counts give 35,000 to 40,000 clones, none of them seen only once; 2.5% is held by the top ten. Sequences were obtained from PBMCs. All receptors come from a man in his fifties in good health, CMV-negative, and a related stem cell transplant donor.

The table lists this clone with many counts. The chain recombines TRBV6-1 with TRBJ1-5; D not certain. Looked up from germline, CDR1 is MNHNS and CDR2 is SASEGT. The CDR3 totals 14 residues. Trimming removed 2 bases from V and 5 bases from J, with 10 bases in between. The CDR3 sequence is CASSETFGDQPQHF. CDR3 bases: TGTGCCAGCAGTGAAACGTTCGGGGATCAGCCCCAGCATTTT.

Many counts were recorded for this clone. The chain has TRBV18 and TRBJ1-1, with 7 positions matching TRBD1. This CDR3 is 15 amino acids long. From germline, CDR1 is KGHSH and CDR2 LQKENI. The ends lost 5 bases at V and 0 bases at J; junction bases unmatched: 6. For the CDR3, the DNA is TGTGCCAGCTCAGAGGGGGGACAGCTGAACACTGAAGCTTTCTTT. Its translation is CASSEGGQLNTEAFF.

This clone was seen repeatedly, ten times or more. The chain employs TRBV5-1 and TRBJ2-1; TRBD2 aligns across 16 bases. This CDR3 is built from 19 residues. With V trimmed by 3 bases and J by 9 bases, 15 bases remained unmatched. Germline V gene sequence: CDR1 SGHRS, CDR2 YFSETQ. In DNA form, the CDR3 reads TGCGCCAGCAGCTGGGTCGGGATTGGGACTAGCGGGAGGGTTGGTGAGCAGTTCTTC. It translates to CASSWVGIGTSGRVGEQFF. Variable domain in full (rest from reference TRBV5-1 and TRBJ2-1): KAGVTQTPRYLIKTRGQQVTLSCSPISGHRSVSWYQQTPGQGLQFLFEYFSETQRNKGNFPGRFSGRQFSNSRSEMNVSTLELGDSALYLCASSWVGIGTSGRVGEQFFGPGTRLTVL.

This clone has just a few counts. This rearrangement joins TRBV10-1 to TRBJ2-2; 10 nucleotides agree with TRBD2. V shed 2 bases, J shed 2 bases, and the junction held 5 bases outside the gene matches. This CDR3 is 17 amino acids long. The germline CDR1 and CDR2 sequences are WNHNN and SYGVQD (reference sequence). CDR3 sequence: CASSETLAGLNTGELFF. CDR3 bases: TGCGCCAGCAGTGAGACACTAGCGGGATTAAACACCGGGGAGCTGTTTTTT.

This clone was recorded many times. V is TRBV4-1 and J is TRBJ2-4; 8 bases match TRBD1. CDR3 length: 15 amino acids. Germline lookup yields CDR1 MGHRA and CDR2 YSYEKL. The V segment lost 0 bases and the J segment 10 bases; nucleotides outside the gene matches: 8. CDR3 amino acids: CASSQEDRTGRIQYF. Here the CDR3 DNA reads TGCGCCAGCAGCCAAGAAGACCGGACAGGGAGAATTCAGTACTTC.

This clone was picked up a small number of times. This chain uses TRBV9 with TRBJ2-5, with D perhaps matching TRBD1 (6 bases). Trimming stripped 1 base from V and 1 base from J, with 14 bases between. CDR3 size: 16 residues. CDR1 SGDLS and CDR2 YYNGEE come from the germline V gene. CDR3 loop: CASSVRDRKFQETQYF. The CDR3 bases are TGTGCCAGCAGCGTAAGAGACAGGAAGTTCCAAGAGACCCAGTACTTC. Complete variable domain (other parts from reference TRBV9 and TRBJ2-5): DSGVTQTPKHLITATGQRVTLRCSPRSGDLSVYWYQQSLDQGLQFLIQYYNGEERAKGNILERFSAQQFPDLHSELNLSSLELGDSALYFCASSVRDRKFQETQYFGPGTRLLVL.

Ten or more counts support this clone. The V gene is TRBV7-8, the J gene TRBJ1-1, with a weak D call TRBD1 (6 bases). The length of the CDR3 is 18 residues. Germline V gene sequence: CDR1 SGHVS, CDR2 FQNEAQ. V shed 5 bases and J shed 1 base, with 23 bases lying between them. CDR3 protein: CASSLWGRGRSGNTEAFF. CDR3 coding DNA: TGTGCCAGCAGCCTATGGGGCAGGGGACGGTCAGGGAACACTGAAGCTTTCTTT.

In its sample, this clone was seen many times. Here the CDR3 DNA reads TGTGCCAGCAGCTTGGATCGGACAGGCATGTCAAGCTACACCTTC. Translation: CASSLDRTGMSSYTF. The chain links TRBV5-4 to TRBJ1-2, with 7 nucleotides matching TRBD1. V lost 0 bases to trimming and J lost 9 bases; unmatched junction nucleotides: 11. CDR1 is SGHNT and CDR2 is YYREEE in the germline V gene (reference sequence). The CDR3 has 15 amino acids.

In this sample, this clone turned up many times. V is TRBV27 and J is TRBJ2-2; maybe TRBD1 (5 bases). V gave up 6 bases and J gave up 1 base, with 6 bases separating them. CDR1 is MNHEY and CDR2 is SMNVEV in the germline V gene (reference sequence). The CDR3 totals 13 residues. Here the CDR3 reads CASSGQNTGELFF. As DNA, the CDR3 is TGTGCCAGCAGCGGACAGAACACCGGGGAGCTGTTTTTT.